The 18 T cell receptor beta chains listed next were all sequenced from one sample in a study of blood T cell repertoires in COVID-19. Clones were sequenced by immunoSEQ multiplex PCR, and TCRdb holds only the in-frame ones, with some missing. The sample has a few hundred thousand clones, about four fifths seen once. Material for sequencing was peripheral blood. Receptors were obtained from a woman in her 30s who had recovered from COVID-19.

This chain uses TRBV5-1 with TRBJ2-7; 13 bases map to TRBD2. The J segment lost 7 bases and the V segment lost 4 bases, leaving 8 bases of the junction unmatched. This CDR3 has 15 amino acids. The germline gives CDR1 SGHRS, CDR2 YFSETQ. In DNA form, the CDR3 reads TGCGCCAGCAGCGAGATACTAGCGGGAGGGGAAGAGCAGTACTTC. It translates to CASSEILAGGEEQYF.

This chain links TRBV5-1 with TRBJ1-6, with D unresolved. The length of the CDR3 is 15 residues. V dropped 4 bases and J dropped 5 bases, with 13 bases sitting between them. CDR1 is SGHRS, CDR2 YFSETQ, per germline. The CDR3 spells CASSPGPGDNSPLHF. The CDR3 nucleotides are TGCGCCAGCAGCCCGGGCCCCGGGGATAATTCACCCCTCCACTTT.

V gene TRBV5-1 combines with J gene TRBJ2-3; TRBD2 agrees at 9 bases. Germline-derived CDR1 and CDR2 are SGHRS and YFSETQ. The CDR3 contains 15 residues. Trimming took 0 bases from V and 1 from J; bases not matched to a gene: 0. The CDR3 loop reads CASSLGLAGTDTQYF. CDR3 in DNA: TGCGCCAGCAGCTTGGGACTAGCGGGCACAGATACGCAGTATTTT.

The chain links TRBV24-1 to TRBJ1-5; TRBD1 is a possible D gene (5 bases). The CDR3 is 15 residues long. The germline V gene has CDR1 KGHDR and CDR2 SFDVKD. The V and J ends lost 4 bases and 4 bases respectively, with 13 bases between them. Here the CDR3 DNA reads TGTGCCACCAGTGACTCTACAGGCGGTAATCAGCCCCAGCATTTT. Amino acids: CATSDSTGGNQPQHF.

This chain joins TRBV3-1 (or the pseudogene TRBV3-2) and TRBJ2-7; tentatively, D is TRBD2 (5 bases). The V end was cut by 0 bases, the J end by 5 bases, with 17 bases between. Germline values: CDR1 LGHDT, CDR2 YNNKEL (reference sequence). This CDR3 comprises 16 residues. This CDR3 reads CASSQDLSGPGNEQYF. The DNA of the CDR3 is TGTGCCAGCAGCCAAGATTTAAGCGGACCGGGTAACGAGCAGTACTTC.

J is TRBJ2-7 and V is TRBV28; 7 bases match TRBD1. The CDR3 runs 15 residues. Germline-derived CDR1 and CDR2 are MDHEN and SYDVKM. V lost 5 bases, J lost 2 bases, and 9 bases stayed unmatched. The CDR3 reads CASSTVTDRAYEQYF. Here the CDR3 DNA reads TGTGCCAGCAGTACAGTCACCGACAGGGCCTACGAGCAGTACTTC.

The chain has TRBV19 and TRBJ2-7, with a possible D match to TRBD2 (6 bases). CDR3 length equals 12 residues. Germline CDR1 and CDR2: LNHDA and SQIVND (reference sequence). V lost 4 bases, J lost 4 bases, and 8 bases lay in between. The CDR3 nucleotides are TGTGCCAGTAGTACAAGCGGGTACGAGCAGTACTTC. It specifies CASSTSGYEQYF.

The genes are TRBV5-1 and TRBJ1-1, with 7 bases lining up with TRBD1. This CDR3 comprises 12 residues. With 4 bases clipped from V and 4 bases from J, the junction kept 1 base outside the gene matches. Germline CDR1 reads SGHRS; CDR2 reads YFSETQ. CDR3 nucleotide sequence: TGCGCCAGCAGCGCAGGGGGCACTGAAGCTTTCTTT. Its translation is CASSAGGTEAFF.

This clone was detected a few times. This CDR3 reads CASSLETGGAQLAEAFF. Written as DNA, the CDR3 is TGTGCCAGCAGCTTGGAGACAGGGGGCGCCCAGTTAGCTGAAGCTTTCTTT. V is TRBV7-3 and J is TRBJ1-1; TRBD1 matches at 10 bases. Germline assignment: CDR1 SGHTA and CDR2 FQGTGA. J lost 6 bases, V lost 3 bases, and 13 bases had no gene match. CDR3 length: 17 residues.

The genes are TRBV5-1 and TRBJ2-7; 9 nucleotides line up with TRBD2. V was pared by 0 bases and J by 3 bases, with 7 bases of the junction left unmatched. The CDR3 is 16 amino acids. From germline, CDR1 is SGHRS and CDR2 YFSETQ. CDR3 nucleotides: TGCGCCAGCAGCTTGGCAGGGGGGACTAGCATCTACGAGCAGTACTTC. Protein sequence: CASSLAGGTSIYEQYF.

The chain couples TRBV6-1 to TRBJ1-4; D remains unclear. Per germline, CDR1 MNHNS and CDR2 SASEGT. Deletions cut 0 bases from V and 3 bases from J, with 14 bases between. The CDR3 is made up of 17 amino acids. The CDR3 loop is CASSEASGVIPNEKLFF. The CDR3 nucleotides read TGTGCCAGCAGTGAAGCGTCCGGGGTGATTCCTAATGAAAAACTGTTTTTT.

This clone has a single count. The V and J genes are TRBV6-4 and TRBJ2-1, with 11 bases aligning to TRBD2. CDR1 MRHNA and CDR2 SNTAGT come from the germline V gene. CDR3 length equals 15 residues. V shed 4 bases, J shed 6 bases, and the junction held 5 bases outside the gene matches. The CDR3 DNA is TGTGCCAGCAGTGGACTAGCGGGATCAACCAATGAGCAGTTCTTC. It codes for CASSGLAGSTNEQFF.

About this clone itself: The junction does not match germline at one end; this may be a read error. The chain carries TRBV19 and TRBJ1-1; TRBD1 is a possible D gene (5 bases). Germline CDR1 and CDR2: LNHDA and SQIVND (reference sequence). The CDR3 totals 13 residues. The CDR3 reads CASSIGQGAEVFF. The DNA for the CDR3 is TGTGCCAGTAGTATAGGTCAGGGCGCCGAAGTTTTCTTT.

This clone was seen once. Other DNA sequences in this specimen translate into the identical CDR3. The chain carries TRBV30 and TRBJ1-5, with D hard to call. With 0 bases removed from V and 1 base from J, the gap between germline ends came to 4 bases. The CDR3 contains 13 residues. The germline gives CDR1 GTSNPN, CDR2 SVGIG (reference sequence). The chain's CDR3 is CAWSVRSNQPQHF. DNA of the CDR3: TGTGCCTGGAGTGTACGGAGCAATCAGCCCCAGCATTTT.

This clone was counted between two and nine times. The rearrangement uses TRBV10-3 and TRBJ1-2; D unclear. Trimming left V 8 bases short and J 4 bases short, with 11 bases between. This CDR3 is 12 amino acids long. Looked up from germline, CDR1 is ENHRY and CDR2 is SYGVKD. The DNA of the CDR3 is TGTGCCATCCAGGCGATGAGCTATGGCTACACCTTC. It yields the protein CAIQAMSYGYTF.

This sequence joins TRBV7-9 and TRBJ2-2; D call uncertain. The CDR3 has 15 residues. Germline CDR1 is SEHNR and CDR2 is FQNEAQ (reference sequence). Deletions cut 1 base from V and 2 bases from J, with 8 bases between. As DNA, the CDR3 is TGTGCCAGCAGCTTAGGTCCCACTAACACCGGGGAGCTGTTTTTT. This gives the protein CASSLGPTNTGELFF.

V gene TRBV6-5 combines with J gene TRBJ2-5; 7 bases align to TRBD1. This CDR3 is 12 amino acids long. Germline values: CDR1 MNHEY, CDR2 SVGAGI. V dropped 9 bases and J dropped 4; count of bases not matched to a gene: 5. The CDR3 loop reads CASSTGTETQYF. In DNA form, the CDR3 reads TGTGCCAGTTCGACAGGGACAGAGACCCAGTACTTC.

This clone was counted only a few times. CDR3 region: CAINPGQESTDTQYF. CDR3 sequence (DNA): TGTGCCATCAACCCGGGACAGGAAAGCACAGATACGCAGTATTTT. The genes are TRBV10-3 and TRBJ2-3; 8 positions agree with TRBD1. Germline CDR1 and CDR2: ENHRY and SYGVKD. This CDR3 is built from 15 residues. J gave up 0 bases and V 7 bases, and 6 bases lay outside the gene matches.